These T cell receptor beta chains were read from a single sample in a study of cytomegalovirus exposure and HLA in healthy donors. Assay: immunoSEQ multiplex PCR; the TCRdb copy retains only in-frame clones and omits some. The sample includes about 150,000 clones, about 95% of them seen just once. Source material: PBMCs. These receptors originate from a man aged 18 to 30 in good health and CMV-seropositive. Each CDR3 is given with its conserved first and last residue. A D gene is named only where the DNA matches it firmly. The listing skips clone size in some rows; elsewhere it reads once, few, many or a size class.

clone_size: -
d_call: -
v_call: TRBV4-1
j_call: TRBJ1-2
cdr3_nt: TGCGCCAGCAGCCAAGTTCGGGGGGCGCGGGGTAATGGCTACACCTTC
cdr3_aa: CASSQVRGARGNGYTF

clone_size: -
d_call: TRBD2
v_call: TRBV29-1
j_call: TRBJ2-1
cdr3_nt: TGCAGCGTACCGGGACTAGCGGGAGGCGCCTACAATGAGCAGTTCTTC
cdr3_aa: CSVPGLAGGAYNEQFF

clone_size: -
d_call: TRBD2
v_call: TRBV30
j_call: TRBJ2-2
cdr3_nt: TGTGCCCGGCTAGGGCGGGAGGAAAACACCGGGGAGCTGTTTTTT
cdr3_aa: CARLGREENTGELFF

clone_size: -
d_call: TRBD1
v_call: TRBV2
j_call: TRBJ2-7
cdr3_nt: TGTGCCAGCAAGGGACAGGGATTGGACGAGCAGTACTTC
cdr3_aa: CASKGQGLDEQYF

clone_size: -
d_call: -
v_call: TRBV2
j_call: TRBJ2-5
cdr3_nt: TGTGCCAGGAGGGCGGAGACCCAGTACTTC
cdr3_aa: CARRAETQYF

clone_size: -
d_call: -
v_call: TRBV6-1
j_call: TRBJ1-2
cdr3_nt: TGTGCCAGCAGTGAAGGGGTAGGGAGAAACTATGGCTACACCTTC
cdr3_aa: CASSEGVGRNYGYTF

clone_size: -
d_call: -
v_call: TRBV7-9
j_call: TRBJ2-3
cdr3_nt: TGTGCCAGCAGCTTAGCGCTGTCAGGGGAATTGAGGCAGTATTTT
cdr3_aa: CASSLALSGELRQYF

clone_size: -
d_call: -
v_call: TRBV30
j_call: TRBJ2-1
cdr3_nt: TGTGCCTGGATATCTACGCGGTCGCGGGATCCTCGGGATGAGCAGTTCTTC
cdr3_aa: CAWISTRSRDPRDEQFF

clone_size: -
d_call: TRBD2
v_call: TRBV7-2
j_call: TRBJ2-7
cdr3_nt: TGTGCCAGCAGCTTAGAAGGCGGGAGGGCCGTCGAGCAGTACTTC
cdr3_aa: CASSLEGGRAVEQYF

clone_size: -
d_call: TRBD1
v_call: TRBV28
j_call: TRBJ2-7
cdr3_nt: TGTGCCAGCAGTTTGGGACAGTTCTACGAGCAGTACTTC
cdr3_aa: CASSLGQFYEQYF

clone_size: -
d_call: TRBD1
v_call: TRBV5-4
j_call: TRBJ1-6
cdr3_nt: TGTGCCAGCAGTCCGACAGGGGGCGCACCCCTCCACTTT
cdr3_aa: CASSPTGGAPLHF

clone_size: once
d_call: TRBD2
v_call: TRBV6-1
j_call: TRBJ2-2
cdr3_nt: TGTGCCAGCAGTGATGGGGGAGGGAAAGCCGGGGAGCTGTTTTTT
cdr3_aa: CASSDGGGKAGELFF

clone_size: -
d_call: -
v_call: TRBV11-2
j_call: TRBJ2-7
cdr3_nt: TGTGCCAGCAGAACGATCGGTTACGAGCAGTACTTC
cdr3_aa: CASRTIGYEQYF

clone_size: -
d_call: TRBD2
v_call: TRBV4-2
j_call: TRBJ2-7
cdr3_nt: TGTGCCAGCAGCCAAGCGGGAGGGGACTCCTACGAGCAGTACTTC
cdr3_aa: CASSQAGGDSYEQYF

clone_size: -
d_call: -
v_call: TRBV9
j_call: TRBJ1-1
cdr3_nt: TGTGCCAGCAGCGTAGCATTAGGGGGGGAACCGAACACTGAAGCTTTCTTT
cdr3_aa: CASSVALGGEPNTEAFF

clone_size: -
d_call: -
v_call: TRBV18
j_call: TRBJ1-1
cdr3_nt: TGTGCCAGCTCACCGGGGGGGAACACTGAAGCTTTCTTT
cdr3_aa: CASSPGGNTEAFF

clone_size: -
d_call: -
v_call: TRBV30
j_call: TRBJ1-6
cdr3_nt: TGTGCCTGGACGGCTTGGGGCAGGAGAAATTCACCCCTCCACTTT
cdr3_aa: CAWTAWGRRNSPLHF

clone_size: -
d_call: TRBD2
v_call: TRBV13
j_call: TRBJ2-3
cdr3_nt: TGTGCCAGCGCCGCAGCGGGAGTACCAAGCACAGATACGCAGTATTTT
cdr3_aa: CASAAAGVPSTDTQYF

clone_size: once
d_call: TRBD2
v_call: TRBV27
j_call: TRBJ2-1
cdr3_nt: TGTGCCAGCAGTCCATTAATCGGGACTAGCAGTTACAATGAGCAGTTCTTC
cdr3_aa: CASSPLIGTSSYNEQFF

clone_size: -
d_call: TRBD1
v_call: TRBV7-9
j_call: TRBJ1-6
cdr3_nt: TGTGCCAGCAGCGGCGACAGGGCTGGTTATATAGGAGTTTCACCCCTCCACTTT
cdr3_aa: CASSGDRAGYIGVSPLHF

clone_size: -
d_call: -
v_call: TRBV19
j_call: TRBJ2-4
cdr3_nt: TGTGCCAGTAGTATAGACCCGCGGCGGGACGGTGGTGGGGACATTCAGTACTTC
cdr3_aa: CASSIDPRRDGGGDIQYF

clone_size: -
d_call: -
v_call: TRBV10-2
j_call: TRBJ2-2
cdr3_nt: TGCGCCAGCAGTGAGTCGATCCTGACTACCGGGGAGCTGTTTTTT
cdr3_aa: CASSESILTTGELFF

clone_size: -
d_call: TRBD2
v_call: TRBV30
j_call: TRBJ2-1
cdr3_nt: TGTGCCTGGAGTGCCCCCCCGACTAGCGGGAGGAATGAGCAGTTCTTC
cdr3_aa: CAWSAPPTSGRNEQFF

clone_size: -
d_call: TRBD1
v_call: TRBV9
j_call: TRBJ2-7
cdr3_nt: TGTGCCAGCAGCCCCGGACAGGGCTACGAGCAGTACTTC
cdr3_aa: CASSPGQGYEQYF

clone_size: -
d_call: TRBD1
v_call: TRBV11-3
j_call: TRBJ2-7
cdr3_nt: TGTGCCAGCAGCTTGGGACCCCGGGACAGCTTTTACTACGAGCAGTACTTC
cdr3_aa: CASSLGPRDSFYYEQYF

clone_size: -
d_call: -
v_call: TRBV7-9
j_call: TRBJ1-1
cdr3_nt: TGTGCCAGCAGCTTAAGGGGAACTGAAGCTTTCTTT
cdr3_aa: CASSLRGTEAFF

clone_size: -
d_call: -
v_call: TRBV29-1
j_call: TRBJ2-1
cdr3_nt: TGCAGCGTTGACGCAGGGGGGAATGAGCAGTTCTTC
cdr3_aa: CSVDAGGNEQFF

clone_size: -
d_call: -
v_call: TRBV28
j_call: TRBJ2-3
cdr3_nt: TGTGCCAGCAGTTTCGAGCGGCAGCCTTTCACAGATACGCAGTATTTT
cdr3_aa: CASSFERQPFTDTQYF

clone_size: -
d_call: TRBD2
v_call: TRBV5-1
j_call: TRBJ2-7
cdr3_nt: TGCGCCAGCAGCTCCCCCGGGAGGGGCCTCTACGAGCAGTACTTC
cdr3_aa: CASSSPGRGLYEQYF

clone_size: -
d_call: TRBD1
v_call: TRBV28
j_call: TRBJ1-1
cdr3_nt: TGTGCCAGCAGTACCCCAGCAGGGGGGCTCACTGAAGCTTTCTTT
cdr3_aa: CASSTPAGGLTEAFF

clone_size: -
d_call: -
v_call: TRBV7-9
j_call: TRBJ1-1
cdr3_nt: TGTGCCAGCAACCTCCCCGGCGGTGAAGCTTTCTTT
cdr3_aa: CASNLPGGEAFF

clone_size: once
d_call: -
v_call: TRBV28
j_call: TRBJ1-5
cdr3_nt: TGTGCCAGCAAAGGGGTCTACGTAGCGGGACAGCCCCAGCATTTT
cdr3_aa: CASKGVYVAGQPQHF

clone_size: -
d_call: -
v_call: TRBV30
j_call: TRBJ2-2
cdr3_nt: TGTGCCTGGAGCCCCCGGCTCAGGGCGGACGGGGAGCTGTTTTTT
cdr3_aa: CAWSPRLRADGELFF

clone_size: -
d_call: TRBD2
v_call: TRBV27
j_call: TRBJ2-1
cdr3_nt: TGTGCCAGCAGTTCAACCATGGCGCGGGAGGGGGATTTCGACAATGAGCAGTTCTTC
cdr3_aa: CASSSTMAREGDFDNEQFF

clone_size: -
d_call: TRBD2
v_call: TRBV25-1
j_call: TRBJ2-3
cdr3_nt: TGTGCCAGCAGTGAGCTAGCGGGACGCACAGATACGCAGTATTTT
cdr3_aa: CASSELAGRTDTQYF

clone_size: -
d_call: -
v_call: TRBV2
j_call: TRBJ2-1
cdr3_nt: TGTGCCAGCAGTGCCTCTAGTTACAATGAGCAGTTCTTC
cdr3_aa: CASSASSYNEQFF

clone_size: -
d_call: TRBD2
v_call: TRBV6-1
j_call: TRBJ2-3
cdr3_nt: TGTGCCAGCAGTGTGGGGTTCGCGGGAGGGACAGATACGCAGTATTTT
cdr3_aa: CASSVGFAGGTDTQYF

clone_size: -
d_call: TRBD1
v_call: TRBV5-1
j_call: TRBJ2-7
cdr3_nt: TGCGCCAGCAGCTTACAGGGGTGGGGATACGAGCAGTACTTC
cdr3_aa: CASSLQGWGYEQYF

clone_size: -
d_call: -
v_call: TRBV7-9
j_call: TRBJ1-6
cdr3_nt: TGTGCCAGCAGCCCCGAGGATTCACCCCTCCACTTT
cdr3_aa: CASSPEDSPLHF

clone_size: -
d_call: TRBD2
v_call: TRBV5-1
j_call: TRBJ2-5
cdr3_nt: TGCGCCAGCAGCCCTACCCCGATAGCGGGAGGGAGGGAGACCCAGTACTTC
cdr3_aa: CASSPTPIAGGRETQYF

clone_size: -
d_call: TRBD1
v_call: TRBV7-6
j_call: TRBJ2-7
cdr3_nt: TGTGCCAGCAGCTTAATCTCAGGACAGGCCCACGAGCAGTACTTC
cdr3_aa: CASSLISGQAHEQYF

clone_size: once
d_call: -
v_call: TRBV7-9
j_call: TRBJ2-3
cdr3_nt: TGTGCCAGCAGCTTCGCGGGTAAAGCAGATACGCAGTATTTT
cdr3_aa: CASSFAGKADTQYF

clone_size: once
d_call: TRBD2
v_call: TRBV27
j_call: TRBJ2-7
cdr3_nt: TGTGCCAGCAGTGTCGGGACTAGCGGGTACGAGCAGTACTTC
cdr3_aa: CASSVGTSGYEQYF

clone_size: -
d_call: -
v_call: TRBV29-1
j_call: TRBJ2-7
cdr3_nt: TGCAGCGTTGTCTTCGACAGGCCCTACGAGCAGTACTTC
cdr3_aa: CSVVFDRPYEQYF

clone_size: -
d_call: TRBD2
v_call: TRBV5-1
j_call: TRBJ2-5
cdr3_nt: TGCGCCAGCAGCCCGGGGGGGGTCCAAGAGACCCAGTACTTC
cdr3_aa: CASSPGGVQETQYF

clone_size: -
d_call: -
v_call: TRBV28
j_call: TRBJ1-2
cdr3_nt: TGTGCCAGCAGCTCCGACACCTCCTATGGCTACACCTTC
cdr3_aa: CASSSDTSYGYTF

clone_size: -
d_call: -
v_call: TRBV27
j_call: TRBJ2-7
cdr3_nt: TGTGCCAGCAGTTTAGGAGGCGGCGAGCAGTACTTC
cdr3_aa: CASSLGGGEQYF

clone_size: -
d_call: TRBD2
v_call: TRBV5-1
j_call: TRBJ2-3
cdr3_nt: TGCGCCAGCAGCCTGAGCCCCGGACTAGCGGGAACCACAGATACGCAGTATTTT
cdr3_aa: CASSLSPGLAGTTDTQYF

clone_size: -
d_call: TRBD2
v_call: TRBV29-1
j_call: TRBJ2-1
cdr3_nt: TGCAGCGCATACACCGGGACTAGCCCTTACAATGAGCAGTTCTTC
cdr3_aa: CSAYTGTSPYNEQFF

clone_size: once
d_call: -
v_call: TRBV6-5
j_call: TRBJ2-7
cdr3_nt: TGTGCCAGCAGTGACCGACAGCACCACTACGAGCAGTACTTC
cdr3_aa: CASSDRQHHYEQYF

clone_size: -
d_call: -
v_call: TRBV7-9
j_call: TRBJ2-1
cdr3_nt: TGTGCCAGCAGCGAAGAAGGGGCTGAGCAGTTCTTC
cdr3_aa: CASSEEGAEQFF